The next 20 T cell receptor beta chains were all read from a single sample in a study of blood T cell repertoires in COVID-19. Assay used: immunoSEQ multiplex PCR; TCRdb lists only in-frame clones, some missing. The table lists over 200,000 clones, less than 90% of them singletons. The sample comprised peripheral blood. The receptors here all came from a man aged 35-49 years with active or convalescent COVID-19.

The chain is built from TRBV6-6 and TRBJ1-2; D might be TRBD1 (6 bases). The ends were cut back, 5 bases at V and 4 bases at J, with 32 bases in the middle. Germline lookup yields CDR1 MNHNY and CDR2 SVGAGI (reference sequence). The CDR3 consists of 20 residues. In DNA form, the CDR3 reads TGTGCCAGCAGTCCAGACCTACACCGGGACATTACCGATCTGGTCTATGGCTACACCTTC. Amino acids: CASSPDLHRDITDLVYGYTF.

The chain joins TRBV12-3 or TRBV12-4 to TRBJ1-5; TRBD1 aligns across 9 bases. With V trimmed by 10 bases and J by 5 bases, 6 bases remained unmatched. This CDR3 spans 13 amino acids. CDR3 nucleotide sequence: TGTGCCACACGGAGACAGGGGGATCAGCCCCAGCATTTT. Protein product: CATRRQGDQPQHF.

The chain carries TRBV12-3 or TRBV12-4 and TRBJ2-7; the D is unclear. With 3 bases removed from V and 5 bases from J, the gap between germline ends came to 11 bases. The CDR3 contains 13 residues. As DNA, the CDR3 is TGTGCCAGCAGTTTTCCTAATCTCCACGAGCAGTACTTC. It encodes CASSFPNLHEQYF.

The J gene is TRBJ2-7, the V gene TRBV9; 8 bases align to TRBD2. Trimming at V came to 7 bases and at J to 3 bases, leaving 12 bases not matched to a gene. The germline gives CDR1 SGDLS, CDR2 YYNGEE. CDR3 size: 15 residues. The CDR3 region has the DNA TGTGCCAGCGGACGTGACGGGAGGGCTGACTACGAGCAGTACTTC. Amino acids: CASGRDGRADYEQYF. Filled out from reference TRBV9 and TRBJ2-7, the complete variable domain reads DSGVTQTPKHLITATGQRVTLRCSPRSGDLSVYWYQQSLDQGLQFLIQYYNGEERAKGNILERFSAQQFPDLHSELNLSSLELGDSALYFCASGRDGRADYEQYFGPGTRLTVT.

This chain connects TRBV5-4 to TRBJ2-7; D may be TRBD2 (6 bases). From germline, CDR1 is SGHNT and CDR2 YYREEE (reference sequence). The CDR3 is 14 amino acids. V was clipped by 3 bases and J by 7 bases, with 17 bases between them. CDR3 region: CASSSSTGAREQYF. As DNA, the CDR3 is TGTGCCAGCAGCTCCTCGACGGGAGCTCGGGAGCAGTACTTC.

Concerning this clone itself: This CDR3 is also generated by other DNA sequences in the sample. The chain is built from TRBV5-1 and TRBJ1-1; D remains unclear. CDR1 and CDR2 (germline): SGHRS, YFSETQ. The CDR3 sequence is 14 residues long. The V and J ends lost 0 bases and 1 base respectively, with 7 bases between them. The CDR3 coding sequence is TGCGCCAGCAGCTTGGCAGCAGGGAACACTGAAGCTTTCTTT. Its protein product is CASSLAAGNTEAFF. The full variable domain, with the rest looked up from reference TRBV5-1 and TRBJ1-1, is KAGVTQTPRYLIKTRGQQVTLSCSPISGHRSVSWYQQTPGQGLQFLFEYFSETQRNKGNFPGRFSGRQFSNSRSEMNVSTLELGDSALYLCASSLAAGNTEAFFGQGTRLTVV.

This chain joins TRBV19 and TRBJ1-2; 7 positions agree with TRBD1. Germline V gene lookup returns CDR1 LNHDA and CDR2 SQIVND (reference sequence). The trim removed 3 bases at V and 6 bases at J, leaving 7 bases unmatched. The CDR3 contains 14 residues. CDR3 in DNA: TGTGCCAGTAGTATGGCAGAGGGGGCGGATGGCTACACCTTC. Translation gives CASSMAEGADGYTF. Complete variable domain (other parts from reference TRBV19 and TRBJ1-2): DGGITQSPKYLFRKEGQNVTLSCEQNLNHDAMYWYRQDPGQGLRLIYYSQIVNDFQKGDIAEGYSVSREKKESFPLTVTSAQKNPTAFYLCASSMAEGADGYTFGSGTRLTVV.

V is TRBV7-9 and J is TRBJ1-1; D is undetermined. Germline CDR1 SEHNR, CDR2 FQNEAQ (reference sequence). This CDR3 contains 13 residues. Trimming took 1 base from V and 4 from J, leaving 7 bases between them. The chain's CDR3 is CASSLEWSTEAFF. DNA of the CDR3: TGTGCCAGCAGCTTAGAGTGGAGCACTGAAGCTTTCTTT.

The rearrangement joins TRBV6-5 to TRBJ2-3; no clear D. Germline V gives CDR1 MNHEY, CDR2 SVGAGI. V lost 4 bases and J 10 bases, leaving 15 bases between the germline ends. This CDR3 has 13 amino acids. CDR3: CASSSLSQRSQYF. The CDR3 nucleotides are TGTGCCAGCAGTTCCCTTTCCCAGAGGTCGCAGTATTTT.

This chain joins TRBV27 and TRBJ2-7, with 11 positions matching TRBD2. The CDR3 sequence is 12 residues long. The germline V gene has CDR1 MNHEY and CDR2 SMNVEV (reference sequence). J was trimmed by 2 bases and V by 9 bases; bases with no gene match: 0. The CDR3 DNA sequence: TGTGCCAGTAGCGGGGGGGCCTACGAGCAGTACTTC. This codes for CASSGGAYEQYF.

This clone has just a few counts. V is TRBV9 and J is TRBJ2-7; D may be TRBD2 (6 bases). Per the germline V gene, CDR1 is SGDLS and CDR2 is YYNGEE. V was pared by 3 bases and J by 5 bases, with 15 bases between. CDR3 length: 14 amino acids. Here the CDR3 DNA reads TGTGCCAGCAGCGCGGGACTCTCCTCGGACGAGCAGTACTTC. Translated: CASSAGLSSDEQYF.

This clone came up a few times. Other DNA sequences in the same sample also yield this CDR3. J is TRBJ1-1 and V is TRBV6-5; D remains unclear. Germline V gives CDR1 MNHEY, CDR2 SVGAGI. The CDR3 covers 14 residues. V lost 0 bases to trimming and J lost 5 bases, with 10 bases between them. The CDR3 coding sequence is TGTGCCAGCAGTTACTCTGGACGGGGAACTGAAGCTTTCTTT. Translating it yields CASSYSGRGTEAFF.

The chain employs TRBV19 and TRBJ2-1; 7 bases map to TRBD2. Trimming removed 5 bases from V and 0 bases from J; junction bases left unmatched: 7. This CDR3 comprises 16 residues. Per germline, CDR1 LNHDA and CDR2 SQIVND (reference sequence). This CDR3 is CASSPGVAGSYNEQFF. As DNA, the CDR3 is TGTGCCAGTAGTCCCGGGGTAGCGGGCTCCTACAATGAGCAGTTCTTC.

The V gene is TRBV24-1, the J gene TRBJ1-1; 7 positions agree with TRBD1. Germline-derived CDR1 and CDR2 are KGHDR and SFDVKD. Losses at the gene ends were 4 bases for V and 8 bases for J; bases not matched to a gene: 3. CDR3 length equals 12 residues. CDR3 region: CATSDRRGEAFF. The CDR3 DNA reads as TGTGCCACCAGTGACCGCAGGGGGGAAGCTTTCTTT.

V usage is TRBV3-1 (or the pseudogene TRBV3-2) and J usage is TRBJ1-2; TRBD1 matches at 9 bases. Per the germline V gene, CDR1 is LGHDT and CDR2 is YNNKEL (reference sequence). The CDR3 runs to 16 residues. V was clipped by 3 bases and J by 8 bases; unmatched bases: 13. The CDR3 sequence: CASSQDPGQGGIGYTF. CDR3 bases: TGTGCCAGCAGCCAGGACCCGGGACAGGGCGGGATCGGCTACACCTTC.

This chain joins TRBV19 and TRBJ1-2; D may be TRBD1 (5 bases). The CDR3 has 16 residues. The germline CDR1 and CDR2 sequences are LNHDA and SQIVND (reference sequence). Trimming left V 9 bases short and J 0 bases short, with 20 bases between. CDR3 sequence reads: CASNNYSTAPNYGYTF. Here the CDR3 DNA reads TGTGCCAGCAATAATTACTCGACAGCTCCTAACTATGGCTACACCTTC. The whole variable domain, remainder taken from reference TRBV19 and TRBJ1-2, is DGGITQSPKYLFRKEGQNVTLSCEQNLNHDAMYWYRQDPGQGLRLIYYSQIVNDFQKGDIAEGYSVSREKKESFPLTVTSAQKNPTAFYLCASNNYSTAPNYGYTFGSGTRLTVV.

V and J are TRBV11-2 and TRBJ1-1, with 7 nucleotides matching TRBD1. The V gene's germline CDR1 is SGHAT and CDR2 FQNNGV. Trimming cost V 5 bases and J 4 bases; bases outside gene matches: 4. The CDR3 covers 13 residues. DNA for the CDR3: TGTGCCAGCAGCCAGGGACAGATCACTGAAGCTTTCTTT. This translates into CASSQGQITEAFF.

The V gene is TRBV10-3, the J gene TRBJ1-1, with D perhaps TRBD1 (5 bases). The germline CDR1 and CDR2 sequences are ENHRY and SYGVKD. V lost 5 bases, J lost 5 bases, and 12 bases lay in between. CDR3 length: 13 residues. The CDR3 DNA follows: TGTGCCATCAGTCCAGGGATGGGAACTGAAGCTTTCTTT. Translating gives CAISPGMGTEAFF.

The chain has TRBV5-6 and TRBJ2-1, with 9 nucleotides matching TRBD2. The germline CDR1 and CDR2 sequences are SGHDT and YYEEEE. The ends lost 1 base at V and 9 bases at J; junction bases unmatched: 8. This CDR3 comprises 15 residues. The CDR3 DNA is TGTGCCAGCAGCTTGATTGGGACTAGCAGAACTGAGCAGTTCTTC. It is translated as CASSLIGTSRTEQFF. Full variable domain (remainder filled in from reference TRBV5-6 and TRBJ2-1): DAGVTQSPTHLIKTRGQQVTLRCSPKSGHDTVSWYQQALGQGPQFIFQYYEEEERQRGNFPDRFSGHQFPNYSSELNVNALLLGDSALYLCASSLIGTSRTEQFFGPGTRLTVL.

This clone was detected once. The chain carries TRBV20-1 and TRBJ2-7; 7 bases fit TRBD1. Trimming took 3 bases from V and 5 from J; bases not matched to a gene: 7. The CDR3 runs 13 residues. Germline CDR1 reads DFQATT; CDR2 reads SNEGSKA (reference sequence). The CDR3 DNA sequence: TGCAGTGCTAGTTCCGGGACAGAAGACGAGCAGTACTTC. This sequence encodes CSASSGTEDEQYF.